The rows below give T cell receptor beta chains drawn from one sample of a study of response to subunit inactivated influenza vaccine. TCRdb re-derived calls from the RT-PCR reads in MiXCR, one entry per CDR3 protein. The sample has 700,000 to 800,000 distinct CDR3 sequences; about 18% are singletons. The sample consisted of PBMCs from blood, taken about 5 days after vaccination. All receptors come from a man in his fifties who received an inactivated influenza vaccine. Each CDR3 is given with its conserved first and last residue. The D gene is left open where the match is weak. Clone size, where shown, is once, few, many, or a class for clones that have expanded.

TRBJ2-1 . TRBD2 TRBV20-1 CSAPRLAGGVIGEQFF TGCAGTGCTCCTAGACTAGCGGGGGGGGTTATTGGCGAGCAGTTCTTC
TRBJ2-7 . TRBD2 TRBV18 CASSPRGLAALHEQYF TGTGCCAGCTCACCCCGGGGACTAGCCGCGCTCCACGAGCAGTACTTC
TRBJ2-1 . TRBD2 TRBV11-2 CASSQNPGGEQFF TGTGCCAGCAGCCAAAATCCGGGGGGTGAGCAGTTCTTC
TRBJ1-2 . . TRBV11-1 CASSPTVSGGYTF TGTGCCAGCAGCCCGACAGTCTCGGGAGGCTACACCTTC
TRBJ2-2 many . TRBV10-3 CAIEGQNTGELFF TGTGCCATCGAGGGTCAGAACACCGGGGAGCTGTTTTTT
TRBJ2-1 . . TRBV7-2 CASSLYRLDRYNEQFF TGTGCCAGCAGCTTATATCGGCTTGATCGTTACAATGAGCAGTTCTTC
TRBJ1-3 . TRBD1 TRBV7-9 CASTHTGATSGNTIYF TGTGCCAGCACCCACACAGGGGCTACCTCTGGAAACACCATATATTTT
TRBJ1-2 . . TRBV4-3 CASSQEGFQGYTF TGCGCCAGCAGCCAAGAGGGTTTTCAGGGCTACACCTTC
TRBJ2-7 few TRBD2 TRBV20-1 CSARDVGRTIYEQYF TGCAGTGCTAGAGACGTCGGGAGGACCATCTACGAGCAGTACTTC
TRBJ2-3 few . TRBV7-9 CASRRSAGATDTQYF TGTGCCAGCAGACGATCGGCAGGGGCCACAGATACGCAGTATTTT
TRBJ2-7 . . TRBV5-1 CATGQNQYEQYF TGCGCCACTGGACAGAACCAATACGAGCAGTACTTC
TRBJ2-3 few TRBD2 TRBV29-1 CSVASGGPTDTQYF TGCAGCGTTGCTAGCGGGGGCCCCACAGATACGCAGTATTTT
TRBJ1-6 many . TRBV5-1 CASSLISQYNSPLHF TGCGCCAGCAGCTTGATCAGCCAGTATAATTCACCCCTCCACTTT
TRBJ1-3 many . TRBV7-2 CASSLAGAPGNTIYF TGTGCCAGCAGCTTAGCAGGGGCCCCTGGAAACACCATATATTTT
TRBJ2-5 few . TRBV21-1 CASSKGVGPKTQYF TGTGCCAGCAGCAAAGGTGTGGGGCCAAAGACCCAGTACTTC
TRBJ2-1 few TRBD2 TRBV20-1 CSAGGLAGWEQFF TGCAGTGCGGGAGGACTAGCGGGATGGGAGCAGTTCTTC
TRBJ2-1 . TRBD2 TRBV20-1 CSATGLGVNEQFF TGCAGTGCTACGGGACTAGGGGTCAATGAGCAGTTCTTC
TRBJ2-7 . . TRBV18 CASSPSRYEQYF TGTGCCAGCAGCCCCTCTCGGTACGAGCAGTACTTC
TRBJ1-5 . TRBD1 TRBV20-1 CSARKTGGWGQPQHF TGCAGTGCCCGTAAGACAGGGGGCTGGGGTCAGCCCCAGCATTTT
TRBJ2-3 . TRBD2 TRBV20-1 CSARVLGAGRADTQYF TGCAGTGCTAGAGTCCTGGGAGCGGGAAGAGCAGATACGCAGTATTTT
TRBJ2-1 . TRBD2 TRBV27 CASSWGVLAGGPHNEQFF TGTGCCAGCAGCTGGGGGGTACTAGCGGGAGGGCCACACAATGAGCAGTTCTTC
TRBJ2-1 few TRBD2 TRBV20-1 CSARAFLAGGPDEQFF TGCAGTGCCAGGGCCTTTCTAGCGGGAGGGCCGGATGAGCAGTTCTTC
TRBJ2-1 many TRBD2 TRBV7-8 CASSLWGLAGGQYEQFF TGTGCCAGCAGCTTATGGGGACTAGCGGGGGGGCAGTATGAGCAGTTCTTC
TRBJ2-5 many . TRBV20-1 CSARVAGETQYF TGCAGTGCTAGAGTCGCGGGAGAGACCCAGTACTTC
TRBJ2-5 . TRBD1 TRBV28 CATSMDRVTSGAQYF TGTGCCACCTCAATGGACAGGGTGACTAGTGGGGCCCAGTACTTC
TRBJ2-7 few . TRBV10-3 CAISESVGALRYEQYF TGTGCCATCAGTGAGTCCGTTGGGGCGCTGAGATACGAGCAGTACTTC
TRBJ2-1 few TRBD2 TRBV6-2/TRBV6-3 CASGLARYNEQFF TGTGCCAGCGGACTAGCGCGTTACAATGAGCAGTTCTTC
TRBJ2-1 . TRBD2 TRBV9 CASTATSGGAGQFF TGTGCCAGCACCGCAACTAGCGGGGGGGCTGGGCAGTTCTTC
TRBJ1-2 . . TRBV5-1 CASSPWESAYGYTF TGCGCCAGCAGCCCCTGGGAAAGTGCCTATGGCTACACCTTC
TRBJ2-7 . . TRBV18 CASSPLESNEQYF TGTGCCAGCTCACCACTTGAATCGAACGAGCAGTACTTC
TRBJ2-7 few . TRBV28 CATYLMGGEQYF TGTGCCACTTACCTTATGGGAGGTGAGCAGTACTTC
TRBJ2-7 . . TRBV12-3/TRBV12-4 CASSPGGLSYEQYF TGTGCCAGCAGCCCGGGTGGACTCTCCTACGAGCAGTACTTC
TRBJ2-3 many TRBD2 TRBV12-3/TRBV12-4 CASSFVAGGLTDTQYF TGTGCCAGCAGTTTTGTGGCGGGGGGACTCACAGATACGCAGTATTTT
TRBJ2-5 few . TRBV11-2 CASSPSRTVQETQYF TGTGCCAGCAGCCCCTCCCGGACAGTCCAAGAGACCCAGTACTTC
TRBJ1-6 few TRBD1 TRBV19 CASSGQGESPLHF TGTGCCAGTAGTGGACAGGGGGAATCACCCCTCCACTTT
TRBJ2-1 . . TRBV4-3 CASSQTRGPYNEQFF TGCGCCAGCAGCCAAACCCGCGGACCCTACAATGAGCAGTTCTTC
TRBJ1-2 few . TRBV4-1 CASSPSLFGGGGRSYTF TGCGCCAGCAGCCCGAGTCTTTTCGGGGGGGGCGGTAGGAGCTACACCTTC
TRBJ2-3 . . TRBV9 CASSAKGYISTDTQYF TGTGCCAGCAGCGCCAAAGGGTACATTAGCACAGATACGCAGTATTTT
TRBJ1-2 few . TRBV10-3 CAIMETTNRGYTF TGTGCCATCATGGAAACGACAAATCGAGGCTACACCTTC
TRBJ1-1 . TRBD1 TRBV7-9 CASTQGGVAAEAFF TGTGCCAGCACTCAGGGGGGGGTGGCCGCTGAAGCTTTCTTT
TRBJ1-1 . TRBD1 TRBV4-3 CASSQVEGANTEAFF TGCGCCAGCAGCCAAGTAGAGGGGGCTAACACTGAAGCTTTCTTT